Following are 32 T cell receptor beta chains from one sample sequenced in a study of shared clonotypes between healthy human individuals. Only in-frame clones appear in the TCRdb table, and some are missing; sequencing was by immunoSEQ multiplex PCR. The sample holds some 2.3 million clones, approximately 95% seen once. Sample: naive CD4+ T cells from PBMCs. Subset indicated: CD45RA+ positively selected. Receptors originate from a man between 18 and 29 years old in good health. Some clones in this sample may be carry-over from other donors' samples.

The chain links TRBV5-6 to TRBJ1-3, with D unresolved. Trimming stripped 3 bases from V and 1 base from J, with 11 bases between. Germline lookup yields CDR1 SGHDT and CDR2 YYEEEE. The CDR3 loop spans 15 amino acids. The CDR3 protein is CASSSVDGSGNTIYF. CDR3 sequence (DNA): TGTGCCAGCAGCTCGGTGGACGGATCTGGAAACACCATATATTTT.

The chain is built from TRBV5-1 and TRBJ1-4, with D unclear. Germline-derived CDR1 and CDR2 are SGHRS and YFSETQ. The CDR3 extends over 15 amino acids. V lost 3 bases and J 8 bases, leaving 17 bases between the germline ends. The CDR3 protein is CASSSLGGGSEKLFF. DNA for the CDR3: TGCGCCAGCAGCTCCCTCGGCGGAGGCTCAGAAAAACTGTTTTTT.

The rearrangement joins TRBV18 to TRBJ1-2; D is perhaps TRBD1 (6 bases). From germline, CDR1 is KGHSH and CDR2 LQKENI. The CDR3 extends over 14 amino acids. Trimming cost V 2 bases and J 6 bases, with 13 bases left between them. The CDR3 DNA reads TGTGCCAGCTCACCAGCCAGGGACAACAATGGCTACACCTTC. Encoded protein: CASSPARDNNGYTF.

The V and J genes are TRBV27 and TRBJ1-3; a possible D gene is TRBD1 (5 bases). Trimming took off 3 bases at V and 4 bases at J, with 13 bases between the two ends. From germline, CDR1 is MNHEY and CDR2 SMNVEV (reference sequence). This CDR3 has 15 residues. The CDR3 nucleotides are TGTGCCAGCAGTTTTCGGCAGGGAGGGGGAAACACCATATATTTT. Translated, it gives CASSFRQGGGNTIYF.

This chain uses TRBV7-9 with TRBJ1-4; D might be TRBD1 (5 bases). V dropped 1 base and J dropped 7 bases, with 13 bases sitting between them. Germline V CDR1 and CDR2: SEHNR, FQNEAQ (reference sequence). The CDR3 runs to 15 residues. The CDR3: CASSLEAGPGEKLFF. The DNA of the CDR3 is TGTGCCAGCAGCTTAGAGGCAGGGCCCGGTGAAAAACTGTTTTTT.

Concerning this clone: Other DNA sequences from this sample encode an identical CDR3 as well. The chain employs TRBV30 and TRBJ1-4, with D uncertain. V was pared by 3 bases and J by 6 bases, with 2 bases between. Germline CDR1 and CDR2: GTSNPN and SVGIG (reference sequence). The CDR3 covers 10 residues. CDR3 amino acids: CAWRDEKLFF. The CDR3 DNA reads as TGTGCCTGGAGGGATGAAAAACTGTTTTTT.

This chain joins TRBV6-1 and TRBJ1-4, with D tentatively TRBD1 (6 bases). There are 14 residues in the CDR3. Trimming removed 5 bases at V and 5 bases at J, with 12 bases between. From germline, CDR1 is MNHNS and CDR2 SASEGT. The CDR3 region is CASSKTGRNEKLFF. The CDR3 nucleotides are TGTGCCAGCAGTAAAACAGGGAGGAATGAAAAACTGTTTTTT.

This clone was seen once. The chain combines TRBV19 with TRBJ2-5, with 8 bases lining up with TRBD2. V lost 3 bases and J lost 0; bases outside the gene matches: 6. The V gene's germline CDR1 is LNHDA and CDR2 SQIVND (reference sequence). The CDR3 totals 16 residues. The CDR3 DNA reads as TGTGCCAGTAGTATGGTTGTTAGCGGGAACCAAGAGACCCAGTACTTC. Translated: CASSMVVSGNQETQYF.

This clone has only a few counts. The chain carries TRBV7-2 and TRBJ2-7, with TRBD2 matching 12 bases. V shed 0 bases, J shed 2 bases, and the junction held 2 bases outside the gene matches. This CDR3 has 16 residues. Germline V lookup: CDR1 SGHTA, CDR2 FQGNSA. For the CDR3, the DNA is TGTGCCAGCAGCTTAGCTAGGACTAGCGGGACCTACGAGCAGTACTTC. This codes for CASSLARTSGTYEQYF.

This chain joins TRBV5-4 and TRBJ2-5; perhaps TRBD1 as D (5 bases). Germline CDR1 and CDR2: SGHNT and YYREEE (reference sequence). The V and J ends lost 0 bases and 2 bases respectively, with 11 bases between them. The length of the CDR3 is 15 residues. The CDR3 is CASSLVSRGQETQYF. CDR3 nucleotide sequence: TGTGCCAGCAGCTTGGTTAGTAGGGGACAAGAGACCCAGTACTTC.

The gene calls are TRBV28 and TRBJ2-4, with D possibly being TRBD2 (5 bases). V lost 3 bases, J lost 4 bases, and 10 bases lay in between. The CDR3 is 14 amino acids. Germline CDR1 is MDHEN and CDR2 is SYDVKM. CDR3 sequence reads: CASSFVGSKNIQYF. The CDR3 nucleotides are TGTGCCAGCAGTTTTGTGGGGAGTAAAAACATTCAGTACTTC.

This chain joins TRBV2 and TRBJ1-4, with 8 positions matching TRBD1. CDR1 SNHLY and CDR2 FYNNEI come from the germline V gene. This CDR3 contains 14 residues. The J segment lost 5 bases and the V segment lost 6 bases, leaving 5 bases of the junction unmatched. The CDR3 spells CASSWDRSNEKLFF. In DNA form, the CDR3 reads TGTGCCAGCAGCTGGGACAGGTCGAATGAAAAACTGTTTTTT.

The chain links TRBV28 to TRBJ2-3, with 8 bases lining up with TRBD2. Germline V gives CDR1 MDHEN, CDR2 SYDVKM. CDR3 size: 16 residues. V gave up 3 bases and J gave up 2 bases; unmatched junction bases: 7. CDR3 sequence: CASSLPSGSFTDTQYF. The CDR3 region has the DNA TGTGCCAGCAGTTTGCCTAGCGGGTCCTTCACAGATACGCAGTATTTT.

As for this clone: Other DNA sequences of this sample code for an identical CDR3. This chain uses TRBV6-5 with TRBJ2-7; 7 bases map to TRBD1. The CDR3 covers 15 residues. Germline V gene lookup returns CDR1 MNHEY and CDR2 SVGAGI. J lost 2 bases, V lost 0 bases, and 4 bases had no gene match. Written as DNA, the CDR3 is TGTGCCAGCAGTTACTCTCGGGACAGAGCCTACGAGCAGTACTTC. Translating gives CASSYSRDRAYEQYF.

The rearrangement joins TRBV19 to TRBJ2-1; no reliable D call. Trimming cost V 6 bases and J 11 bases, with 17 bases left between them. This CDR3 is 13 amino acids long. Germline V lookup: CDR1 LNHDA, CDR2 SQIVND (reference sequence). In nucleotides, the CDR3 is TGTGCCAGTAGCCGCCCGGATATGGCTCAGCAGTTCTTC. It is translated as CASSRPDMAQQFF.

The chain is built from TRBV27 and TRBJ1-2; 9 nucleotides line up with TRBD1. Trimming took 4 bases from V and 6 from J; bases not matched to a gene: 9. Germline CDR1 and CDR2: MNHEY and SMNVEV (reference sequence). The CDR3 spans 15 residues. As DNA, the CDR3 is TGTGCCAGCAGTTCTTACGGACAGGGGAAACATGGCTACACCTTC. It yields the protein CASSSYGQGKHGYTF.

As regards this clone: The junction differs from germline at one of its ends, possibly a read error. This chain joins TRBV6-5 and TRBJ2-3, with D unclear. There are 15 residues in the CDR3. The germline CDR1 and CDR2 sequences are MNHEY and SVGAGI. The CDR3 sequence: CASAGSRPSIDTQYF. DNA for the CDR3: TGTGCCAGCGCCGGGTCCCGGCCGAGCATAGATACGCAGTATTTT.

V is TRBV5-1 and J is TRBJ1-1; D perhaps matches TRBD1 (5 bases). The V end was cut by 5 bases, the J end by 5 bases, with 19 bases between. Germline CDR1 reads SGHRS; CDR2 reads YFSETQ. The CDR3 runs to 15 residues. For the CDR3, the DNA is TGCGCCAGCAGTACAAACGTCCTCGGGGGGACTGAAGCTTTCTTT. The encoded protein is CASSTNVLGGTEAFF.

V is TRBV6-1 and J is TRBJ2-2; D not resolved. Germline CDR1 reads MNHNS; CDR2 reads SASEGT. This CDR3 region has 15 residues. V shed 6 bases and J shed 0 bases, with 11 bases lying between them. The CDR3 here is CASRGNTANTGELFF. CDR3 in DNA: TGTGCCAGCAGGGGGAACACCGCGAACACCGGGGAGCTGTTTTTT.

This chain connects TRBV27 to TRBJ2-1; 9 bases are a match to TRBD2. Trimming took 5 bases from V and 9 from J; bases not matched to a gene: 14. The germline gives CDR1 MNHEY, CDR2 SMNVEV (reference sequence). The CDR3 extends over 16 amino acids. The CDR3 coding sequence is TGTGCCAGCAGTCCGCGAAAGCGGGAGGTTGGGGGTGAGCAGTTCTTC. It yields the protein CASSPRKREVGGEQFF.

This clone was seen only once. This chain connects TRBV7-9 to TRBJ1-4; no reliable D call. Germline CDR1 is SEHNR and CDR2 is FQNEAQ (reference sequence). V shed 6 bases and J shed 6 bases, with 14 bases lying between them. This CDR3 is built from 14 residues. DNA for the CDR3: TGTGCCAGCAGTCAGACTCAAGGCGATGAAAAACTGTTTTTT. Translated, it gives CASSQTQGDEKLFF. Full variable domain (rest looked up from reference TRBV7-9 and TRBJ1-4): DTGVSQNPRHKITKRGQNVTFRCDPISEHNRLYWYRQTLGQGPEFLTYFQNEAQLEKSRLLSDRFSAERPKGSFSTLEIQRTEQGDSAMYLCASSQTQGDEKLFFGSGTQLSVL.

The gene calls are TRBV5-1 and TRBJ1-2, with 8 nucleotides matching TRBD1. The CDR3 runs to 14 residues. Germline values: CDR1 SGHRS, CDR2 YFSETQ. The ends lost 3 bases at V and 5 bases at J; junction bases unmatched: 6. This CDR3 is CASSWGQVGYGYTF. The CDR3 DNA sequence: TGCGCCAGCAGCTGGGGACAGGTAGGATATGGCTACACCTTC.

This sequence joins TRBV13 and TRBJ1-2, with D maybe TRBD1 (5 bases). The germline V and J ends were trimmed by 5 bases and 4 bases, with 17 bases remaining between them. The CDR3 loop spans 15 amino acids. The germline V gene has CDR1 PRHDT and CDR2 FYEKMQ (reference sequence). CDR3 nucleotides: TGTGCCAGCAGCGAAACTCCAGGGACCCTCTATGGCTACACCTTC. Protein: CASSETPGTLYGYTF.

This clone has a handful of counts. The chain couples TRBV28 to TRBJ1-1; no firm D call. The length of the CDR3 is 13 residues. Germline V CDR1 and CDR2: MDHEN, SYDVKM. The V gene lost 4 bases and the J gene lost 4 bases, with 10 bases spanning the gap. CDR3 sequence (DNA): TGTGCCAGCAGTTCGAACTCCGGCACTGAAGCTTTCTTT. This encodes CASSSNSGTEAFF. Complete variable domain (other parts from reference TRBV28 and TRBJ1-1): DVKVTQSSRYLVKRTGEKVFLECVQDMDHENMFWYRQDPGLGLRLIYFSYDVKMKEKGDIPEGYSVSREKKERFSLILESASTNQTSMYLCASSSNSGTEAFFGQGTRLTVV.

This clone was seen once. V is TRBV5-4 and J is TRBJ2-5, with TRBD2 identical over 8 bases. With 5 bases clipped from V and 5 bases from J, the junction kept 8 bases outside the gene matches. This CDR3 has 14 amino acids. Germline V gene sequence: CDR1 SGHNT, CDR2 YYREEE (reference sequence). The CDR3 protein is CASSSRAGEETQYF. As DNA, the CDR3 is TGTGCCAGCAGTTCGCGAGCGGGAGAGGAGACCCAGTACTTC.

The V call is TRBV21-1, the J call TRBJ1-4. TRBV21-1 is reported as a pseudogene. The CDR3 has 13 amino acids. As DNA, the CDR3 is TGTGCCAGCAGAAAGACAAGGAGTGAAAAACTGTTTTTT. Translation: CASRKTRSEKLFF.

This chain connects TRBV25-1 to TRBJ2-1; 7 nucleotides agree with TRBD2. Germline assignment: CDR1 MGHDK and CDR2 SYGVNS. The CDR3 covers 16 residues. The V gene end was trimmed by 7 bases and the J gene end by 4 bases; junction bases not matched to a gene: 13. For the CDR3, the DNA is TGTGCCAGCACCCCGGGGGGAGGGAGCGGATACAATGAGCAGTTCTTC. This translates into CASTPGGGSGYNEQFF.

The V gene is TRBV6-1, the J gene TRBJ1-1, with D perhaps matching TRBD1 (5 bases). V lost 4 bases and J 5 bases, leaving 14 bases between the germline ends. Germline CDR1 is MNHNS and CDR2 is SASEGT. This CDR3 spans 14 amino acids. The CDR3 loop is CASSGQGRSTEAFF. The CDR3 coding sequence is TGTGCCAGCAGTGGCCAGGGTCGAAGTACTGAAGCTTTCTTT.

This chain links TRBV4-3 with TRBJ2-2, with 7 bases identical to TRBD2. Germline V gene lookup returns CDR1 LGHNA and CDR2 YSLEER. This CDR3 has 14 amino acids. The V gene end was trimmed by 0 bases and the J gene end by 6 bases; junction bases not matched to a gene: 1. The CDR3 nucleotides are TGCGCCAGCAGCCAAGATGCGGGAGCCGGGGAGCTGTTTTTT. Amino acids: CASSQDAGAGELFF.

This clone has more than one count but fewer than ten. The rearrangement joins TRBV14 to TRBJ1-2; possibly TRBD1 for D (6 bases). Germline V lookup: CDR1 SGHDN, CDR2 FVKESK. The V gene lost 5 bases and the J gene lost 4 bases, with 14 bases spanning the gap. The CDR3 is made up of 14 amino acids. CDR3 DNA: TGTGCCAGCAGCACGAGTGGAGGGGGCTATGGCTACACCTTC. It is translated as CASSTSGGGYGYTF.

The chain employs TRBV11-3 and TRBJ1-5, with D hard to call. V gave up 6 bases and J gave up 5 bases, with 8 bases separating them. CDR3 size: 12 residues. Germline V lookup: CDR1 SGHNT, CDR2 YENEEA. CDR3 coding DNA: TGTGCCAGCAGGAAAGATCATCAGCCCCAGCATTTT. Amino acids: CASRKDHQPQHF.

A single count supports this clone. This chain connects TRBV28 to TRBJ1-1; no clear D gene. Germline V lookup: CDR1 MDHEN, CDR2 SYDVKM. Between the trimmed V and J ends, which lost 6 bases and 0 bases, there was a span of 11 bases. This CDR3 region has 14 residues. The CDR3 DNA sequence: TGTGCCAGCAGCTCCCCTTACCTGAACACTGAAGCTTTCTTT. Its protein product is CASSSPYLNTEAFF.